The 9 T cell receptor beta chains given below trace back to one sample, sequenced in a study of T cell repertoires in cytomegalovirus infection. TCRdb recomputed calls from the reads with MiXCR, one row per CDR3 protein. In the table there are around 450,000 distinct CDR3 sequences, roughly 30% of which are singletons. Sequencing used PBMCs. The origin of the receptors is a human donor in good health (CMV status not recorded). Some clones in this sample may be carry-over from other donors' samples.

This rearrangement joins TRBV29-1 to TRBJ1-1; D gene unclear. CDR3 size: 16 residues. CDR1 and CDR2 from the germline V gene are SQVTM and ANQGSEA. V gave up 7 bases and J gave up 1 base, with 22 bases separating them. CDR3 sequence (DNA): TGCAGCGCGGGTTTGGGAGCCCGGGGAGGGAACACTGAAGCTTTCTTT. Translating it yields CSAGLGARGGNTEAFF.

This clonotype showed up just a few times. The chain links TRBV7-2 to TRBJ2-5; D possibly matches TRBD1 or TRBD2 (7 bases each). The CDR3 runs to 14 residues. CDR1 is SGHTA and CDR2 is FQGNSA in the germline V gene. Trimming removed 8 bases at V and 3 bases at J, with 16 bases between. The CDR3 DNA sequence: TGTGCCAGCGGCAGGGACAGCGGGAAAGAGACCCAGTACTTC. Translated, it gives CASGRDSGKETQYF. Variable domain in full (rest from reference TRBV7-2 and TRBJ2-5): GAGVSQSPSNKVTEKGKDVELRCDPISGHTALYWYRQSLGQGLEFLIYFQGNSAPDKSGLPSDRFSAERTGGSVSTLTIQRTQQEDSAVYLCASGRDSGKETQYFGPGTRLLVL.

Only a few counts were recorded for this clonotype. J is TRBJ1-4 and V is TRBV28; D call uncertain. CDR3 length: 14 residues. V gave up 5 bases and J gave up 4 bases, with 11 bases separating them. Germline assignment: CDR1 MDHEN and CDR2 SYDVKM. The CDR3 coding sequence is TGTGCCAGCAGTCAGTTGGGTGGTAATGAAAAACTGTTTTTT. This sequence encodes CASSQLGGNEKLFF.

V and J are TRBV28 and TRBJ2-5; 7 bases fit TRBD1. This CDR3 region has 15 residues. Germline V gene lookup returns CDR1 MDHEN and CDR2 SYDVKM. Trimming cost V 5 bases and J 5 bases; bases outside gene matches: 11. The CDR3 bases are TGTGCCAGCAGTGAGGGACAGCGCTTAAGGGAGACCCAGTACTTC. It codes for CASSEGQRLRETQYF.

This chain links TRBV6-1 with TRBJ2-3; a weak D match, TRBD1 (6 bases). The ends were cut back, 6 bases at V and 0 bases at J, with 22 bases in the middle. Germline V gives CDR1 MNHNS, CDR2 SASEGT. CDR3 length: 18 residues. This CDR3 is CASRDFARGGTSTDTQYF. In DNA form, the CDR3 reads TGTGCCAGCAGGGACTTCGCTAGAGGGGGTACTAGCACAGATACGCAGTATTTT.

This chain uses TRBV6-5 with TRBJ1-3; possible D gene TRBD1, 5 bases. CDR1 MNHEY and CDR2 SVGAGI come from the germline V gene. V lost 8 bases and J lost 4, with 15 bases in between. The CDR3 is 14 amino acids. The CDR3 bases are TGTGCCAGCCGCCGGGGCGCGGGAGGAAACACCATATATTTT. This encodes CASRRGAGGNTIYF.

This clonotype was found many times. The rearrangement uses TRBV11-2 and TRBJ1-1; D ambiguous. The germline V gene encodes CDR1 SGHAT and CDR2 FQNNGV. The CDR3 spans 13 residues. V lost 5 bases and J 6 bases, leaving 13 bases between the germline ends. The CDR3 is CASSPRPWAEAFF. CDR3 nucleotide sequence: TGTGCCAGCAGCCCTCGGCCTTGGGCTGAAGCTTTCTTT.

This clonotype was observed a handful of times. The chain is built from TRBV6-2 or TRBV6-3 and TRBJ2-2; unclear D gene. Germline V gene lookup returns CDR1 MNHEY and CDR2 SVGEGT. V gave up 6 bases and J gave up 0 bases, with 11 bases separating them. The CDR3 totals 15 residues. The CDR3 region has the DNA TGTGCCAGCAGACCTACCCGGACGAACACCGGGGAGCTGTTTTTT. It encodes CASRPTRTNTGELFF.

This rearrangement joins TRBV19 to TRBJ1-4; TRBD1 matches 11 bases. Germline CDR1 and CDR2: LNHDA and SQIVND (reference sequence). J gave up 0 bases and V 10 bases, and 4 bases lay outside the gene matches. This CDR3 is built from 15 residues. CDR3 DNA: TGTGCCACCGGGGGACAGGGGGCAACTAATGAAAAACTGTTTTTT. Amino acids: CATGGQGATNEKLFF.